A single sample gave rise to the 8 T cell receptor beta chains below, sequenced in a study of blood T cell repertoires in COVID-19 (dated by TCRdb to about 2020). The library came from the immunoSEQ multiplex PCR assay. TCRdb obtained this table from immuneACCESS and retained in-frame rearrangements with V and J assigned. These tables miss some clones; where compared with another copy, unresolved V genes account for less than half of the shortfall, and the remainder is unexplained. Present in this sample are 150,000 to 200,000 clones, 82% of which were seen just once. Of the sample, about 7.8% falls within the top ten clones. The sample consisted of peripheral blood. These receptors were obtained from an older woman with COVID-19, enrolled during active disease.

J is TRBJ2-2 and V is TRBV7-9, with TRBD1 matching 7 bases. The CDR3 length is 14 residues. Trimming took 7 bases from V and 5 from J; bases not matched to a gene: 7. The germline V gene has CDR1 SEHNR and CDR2 FQNEAQ (reference sequence). The CDR3 nucleotides read TGTGCCAGCACCGAGACAGGGCGAACCGGGGAGCTGTTTTTT. Translated: CASTETGRTGELFF.

The gene calls are TRBV5-6 and TRBJ1-5, with TRBD1 matching 7 bases. This CDR3 is built from 14 residues. The V gene end was trimmed by 2 bases and the J gene end by 6 bases; junction bases not matched to a gene: 5. Germline V gives CDR1 SGHDT, CDR2 YYEEEE. CDR3 amino acids: CASSFAQGGQPQHF. The CDR3 DNA is TGTGCCAGCAGCTTTGCGCAGGGGGGTCAGCCCCAGCATTTT.

The rearrangement links TRBV6-5 to TRBJ2-3; 13 nucleotides align to TRBD2. The CDR3 spans 16 residues. With 2 bases clipped from V and 3 bases from J, the junction kept 2 bases outside the gene matches. Germline V gene data show CDR1 as MNHEY and CDR2 as SVGAGI. DNA of the CDR3: TGTGCCAGCAGTTACCGGACTAGCGGGGGTACAGATACGCAGTATTTT. Translation gives CASSYRTSGGTDTQYF.

The V call is TRBV7-2, the J call TRBJ2-1, with 10 bases lining up with TRBD2. Trimming cost V 2 bases and J 5 bases; bases outside gene matches: 0. The CDR3 runs to 14 residues. The germline CDR1 and CDR2 sequences are SGHTA and FQGNSA. The CDR3 DNA follows: TGTGCCAGCAGCTTAACTAGCGGGAACAATGAGCAGTTCTTC. It specifies CASSLTSGNNEQFF.

V usage is TRBV11-2 and J usage is TRBJ1-1; D not resolved. Per germline, CDR1 SGHAT and CDR2 FQNNGV. V lost 2 bases and J 8 bases, leaving 15 bases between the germline ends. The CDR3 is 14 residues long. CDR3 bases: TGTGCCAGCAGCTTACTCGGCAGGAAAGTGGAAGCTTTCTTT. Translation: CASSLLGRKVEAFF.

The chain employs TRBV3-1 (or the pseudogene TRBV3-2) and TRBJ1-5; 9 nucleotides match TRBD1. The CDR3 spans 19 residues. The trim removed 2 bases at V and 3 bases at J, leaving 14 bases unmatched. Germline V gene data show CDR1 as LGHDT and CDR2 as YNNKEL (reference sequence). The CDR3 nucleotides are TGTGCCAGCAGCCAAAAGCCTCCGGGACAGGGCCGAACCAATCAGCCCCAGCATTTT. It codes for CASSQKPPGQGRTNQPQHF.

This sequence joins TRBV19 and TRBJ2-3, with 12 bases identical to TRBD2. Germline V gene data show CDR1 as LNHDA and CDR2 as SQIVND (reference sequence). V shed 8 bases and J 6 bases; nucleotides not matched to a gene: 12. This CDR3 comprises 16 residues. CDR3 bases: TGTGCCAGTTTACACGCCACTAGCGGGGGGCCGGATACGCAGTATTTT. Its protein product is CASLHATSGGPDTQYF. The full variable domain, completed using reference TRBV19 and TRBJ2-3, is DGGITQSPKYLFRKEGQNVTLSCEQNLNHDAMYWYRQDPGQGLRLIYYSQIVNDFQKGDIAEGYSVSREKKESFPLTVTSAQKNPTAFYLCASLHATSGGPDTQYFGPGTRLTVL.

This clone has more than one count but fewer than ten. This sequence joins TRBV7-2 and TRBJ1-1; 8 bases agree with TRBD1. Germline V gene lookup returns CDR1 SGHTA and CDR2 FQGNSA. The CDR3 is 16 amino acids. The V and J ends lost 4 bases and 5 bases, in that order; junction bases with no gene match: 12. The CDR3 nucleotides read TGTGCCAGCAGCTCCCGAGACAGGGGCAGGGGAACTGAAGCTTTCTTT. Residues: CASSSRDRGRGTEAFF. Full variable domain (outside the CDR3, taken from reference TRBV7-2 and TRBJ1-1): GAGVSQSPSNKVTEKGKDVELRCDPISGHTALYWYRQSLGQGLEFLIYFQGNSAPDKSGLPSDRFSAERTGGSVSTLTIQRTQQEDSAVYLCASSSRDRGRGTEAFFGQGTRLTVV.